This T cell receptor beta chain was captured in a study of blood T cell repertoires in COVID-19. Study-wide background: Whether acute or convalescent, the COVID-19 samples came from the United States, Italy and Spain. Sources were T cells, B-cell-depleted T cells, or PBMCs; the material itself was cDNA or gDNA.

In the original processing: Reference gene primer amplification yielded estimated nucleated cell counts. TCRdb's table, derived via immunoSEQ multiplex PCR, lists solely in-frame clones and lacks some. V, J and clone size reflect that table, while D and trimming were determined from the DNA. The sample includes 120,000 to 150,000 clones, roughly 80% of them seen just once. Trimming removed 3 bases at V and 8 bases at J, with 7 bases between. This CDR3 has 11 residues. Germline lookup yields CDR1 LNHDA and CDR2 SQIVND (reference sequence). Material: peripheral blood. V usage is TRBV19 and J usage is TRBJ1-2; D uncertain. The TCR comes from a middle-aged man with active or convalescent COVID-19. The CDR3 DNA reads TGTGCCAGTAGTATGATGAGGGGCTACACCTTC. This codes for CASSMMRGYTF.